These 15 T cell receptor beta chains came from one sample sequenced in a study of OX40 agonist ivuxolimab in advanced cancers. TCRdb keeps only in-frame clones here, not all; method: immunoSEQ multiplex PCR. The repertoire includes 54,000 or so clones, over 70% of them detected once, and 4% to 5% sits in the top ten. This material consisted of CD4+ or CD8+ T cells sorted from blood, taken in a trial of the OX40 agonist ivuxolimab. All receptors derive from an adult with an advanced solid tumor such as melanoma, head and neck, liver or kidney cancer.

The chain combines TRBV6-5 with TRBJ1-6; 7 nucleotides align to TRBD1. J gave up 8 bases and V 4 bases, and 5 bases lay outside the gene matches. Germline V gene lookup returns CDR1 MNHEY and CDR2 SVGAGI. The CDR3 length is 14 residues. CDR3 region: CASSFGQAYSPLHF. The CDR3 DNA is TGTGCCAGCAGTTTCGGACAGGCTTATTCACCCCTCCACTTT.

The V gene is TRBV28, the J gene TRBJ2-7; a possible D gene is TRBD2 (5 bases). CDR1 MDHEN and CDR2 SYDVKM come from the germline V gene. The CDR3 extends over 15 amino acids. Deletions cut 10 bases from V and 0 bases from J, with 19 bases between. The CDR3 region is CATSSRGQSSYEQYF. The CDR3 coding sequence is TGTGCCACATCGTCCCGGGGTCAGAGCTCCTACGAGCAGTACTTC.

A single count supports this clone. CDR3 protein: CASSQEPTSGRYEQYF. The CDR3 DNA sequence: TGCGCCAGCAGCCAAGAACCGACTAGCGGGAGGTACGAGCAGTACTTC. The chain couples TRBV4-3 to TRBJ2-7, with 13 positions matching TRBD2. The trim removed 0 bases at V and 4 bases at J, leaving 3 bases unmatched. Germline CDR1 and CDR2: LGHNA and YSLEER. The CDR3 is 16 amino acids.

V gene TRBV2 combines with J gene TRBJ2-5; the D gene could be TRBD1 or TRBD2 (7 bases each). The CDR3 loop spans 14 amino acids. Germline V gene data show CDR1 as SNHLY and CDR2 as FYNNEI. Trimming took 6 bases from V and 5 from J, leaving 16 bases between them. The CDR3 loop is CASSVRGGMETQYF. The CDR3 DNA follows: TGTGCCAGCAGCGTCAGGGGGGGGATGGAGACCCAGTACTTC. Full variable domain (remainder filled in from reference TRBV2 and TRBJ2-5): EPEVTQTPSHQVTQMGQEVILRCVPISNHLYFYWYRQILGQKVEFLVSFYNNEISEKSEIFDDQFSVERPDGSNFTLKIRSTKLEDSAMYFCASSVRGGMETQYFGPGTRLLVL.

The chain carries TRBV21-1 and TRBJ2-2; the tabulated D call, TRBD1, remains unverified against the DNA. TRBV21-1 is shown as a pseudogene. This CDR3 has 19 amino acids. CDR3 bases: TGTGCCAGCAGCAAAAGGGGGTTGAGAGGTACTCCTAACACCGGGGAGCTGTTTTTT. Protein sequence: CASSKRGLRGTPNTGELFF.

The V call is TRBV14, the J call TRBJ2-1, with D perhaps matching TRBD1 or TRBD2 (5 bases each). CDR3 length: 13 amino acids. Trimming stripped 1 base from V and 11 bases from J, with 12 bases between. Per the germline V gene, CDR1 is SGHDN and CDR2 is FVKESK. The DNA for the CDR3 is TGTGCCAGCAGCCAAGGGAGACGGGGACAGCAGTTCTTC. It codes for CASSQGRRGQQFF. Together with reference TRBV14 and TRBJ2-1, the CDR3 gives the full variable domain: EAGVTQFPSHSVIEKGQTVTLRCDPISGHDNLYWYRRVMGKEIKFLLHFVKESKQDESGMPNNRFLAERTGGTYSTLKVQPAELEDSGVYFCASSQGRRGQQFFGPGTRLTVL.

V gene TRBV6-1 combines with J gene TRBJ2-7; D is uncertain. The germline V gene has CDR1 MNHNS and CDR2 SASEGT. The CDR3 has 14 amino acids. Trimming removed 2 bases at V and 0 bases at J, with 8 bases between. CDR3 coding DNA: TGTGCCAGCAGTGAAATACAGACCTCCTACGAGCAGTACTTC. It encodes CASSEIQTSYEQYF.

V gene TRBV7-2 combines with J gene TRBJ2-1; D remains unclear. The CDR3 totals 12 residues. Trimming took 3 bases from V and 15 from J, leaving 15 bases between them. Germline lookup yields CDR1 SGHTA and CDR2 FQGNSA. DNA of the CDR3: TGTGCCAGCAGCTTCTGGGCGGCAGTGCCGTTCTTC. This sequence encodes CASSFWAAVPFF.

This clone came up a few times. The chain combines TRBV6-5 with TRBJ1-6; a possible D gene is TRBD1 (6 bases). The V gene lost 7 bases and the J gene lost 7 bases, with 17 bases spanning the gap. Germline CDR1 reads MNHEY; CDR2 reads SVGAGI. This CDR3 is built from 15 residues. As DNA, the CDR3 is TGTGCCAGCACCAAGGGGGTAGGACGGAATTCACCCCTCCACTTT. Residues: CASTKGVGRNSPLHF.

The chain carries TRBV1 and TRBJ2-7; the table calls TRBD2, which could not be checked here. TRBV1 is recorded as a pseudogene. CDR3 length equals 18 residues. CDR3 nucleotide sequence: TGCACCAGCAGCCACCTCCCCGGGGGACTAGCAAAAGGCTACGAGCAGTACTTC. Translation: CTSSHLPGGLAKGYEQYF.

The genes are TRBV6-5 and TRBJ2-1; D remains ambiguous. The CDR3 consists of 15 residues. Trimming shortened V by 7 bases and J by 0 bases, and 13 bases separated the two germline ends. Per germline, CDR1 MNHEY and CDR2 SVGAGI. The CDR3 nucleotides are TGTGCCAGCATGACCAGTCCGAGCTCCTACAATGAGCAGTTCTTC. Its protein product is CASMTSPSSYNEQFF.

This clone was observed a single time. In nucleotides, the CDR3 is TGTGCCAGCAGCTTAACAGGGGAGTACAATGAGCAGTTCTTC. Translation gives CASSLTGEYNEQFF. This chain connects TRBV11-3 to TRBJ2-1, with 7 bases lining up with TRBD1. This CDR3 comprises 14 residues. V was pared by 2 bases and J by 4 bases, with 2 bases of the junction left unmatched. In germline, CDR1 is SGHNT, CDR2 YENEEA.

This clone was counted once. The chain carries TRBV6-5 and TRBJ2-7; maybe TRBD1 (6 bases). Deletions cut 6 bases from V and 7 bases from J, with 13 bases between. Germline values: CDR1 MNHEY, CDR2 SVGAGI. The CDR3 length is 12 residues. CDR3 in DNA: TGTGCCAGCAGACCACAGGGTACAGAGCAGTACTTC. Amino acid sequence: CASRPQGTEQYF.

The chain joins TRBV9 to TRBJ1-4, with 8 bases fitting TRBD1. Germline V gene sequence: CDR1 SGDLS, CDR2 YYNGEE. The V gene end was trimmed by 0 bases and the J gene end by 7 bases; junction bases not matched to a gene: 5. The CDR3 is 15 residues long. The CDR3 DNA is TGTGCCAGCAGCGTAGGGACAGGGAGTCGTGAAAAACTGTTTTTT. Its protein is CASSVGTGSREKLFF.

This clone has only one observation. This chain connects TRBV7-2 to TRBJ1-2; no definite D call. The CDR3 extends over 13 amino acids. Germline-derived CDR1 and CDR2 are SGHTA and FQGNSA. V lost 5 bases to trimming and J lost 7 bases, with 14 bases between them. The CDR3 sequence: CASSPSRTSGYTF. CDR3 nucleotides: TGTGCCAGCAGCCCTTCGCGGACTTCTGGCTACACCTTC.